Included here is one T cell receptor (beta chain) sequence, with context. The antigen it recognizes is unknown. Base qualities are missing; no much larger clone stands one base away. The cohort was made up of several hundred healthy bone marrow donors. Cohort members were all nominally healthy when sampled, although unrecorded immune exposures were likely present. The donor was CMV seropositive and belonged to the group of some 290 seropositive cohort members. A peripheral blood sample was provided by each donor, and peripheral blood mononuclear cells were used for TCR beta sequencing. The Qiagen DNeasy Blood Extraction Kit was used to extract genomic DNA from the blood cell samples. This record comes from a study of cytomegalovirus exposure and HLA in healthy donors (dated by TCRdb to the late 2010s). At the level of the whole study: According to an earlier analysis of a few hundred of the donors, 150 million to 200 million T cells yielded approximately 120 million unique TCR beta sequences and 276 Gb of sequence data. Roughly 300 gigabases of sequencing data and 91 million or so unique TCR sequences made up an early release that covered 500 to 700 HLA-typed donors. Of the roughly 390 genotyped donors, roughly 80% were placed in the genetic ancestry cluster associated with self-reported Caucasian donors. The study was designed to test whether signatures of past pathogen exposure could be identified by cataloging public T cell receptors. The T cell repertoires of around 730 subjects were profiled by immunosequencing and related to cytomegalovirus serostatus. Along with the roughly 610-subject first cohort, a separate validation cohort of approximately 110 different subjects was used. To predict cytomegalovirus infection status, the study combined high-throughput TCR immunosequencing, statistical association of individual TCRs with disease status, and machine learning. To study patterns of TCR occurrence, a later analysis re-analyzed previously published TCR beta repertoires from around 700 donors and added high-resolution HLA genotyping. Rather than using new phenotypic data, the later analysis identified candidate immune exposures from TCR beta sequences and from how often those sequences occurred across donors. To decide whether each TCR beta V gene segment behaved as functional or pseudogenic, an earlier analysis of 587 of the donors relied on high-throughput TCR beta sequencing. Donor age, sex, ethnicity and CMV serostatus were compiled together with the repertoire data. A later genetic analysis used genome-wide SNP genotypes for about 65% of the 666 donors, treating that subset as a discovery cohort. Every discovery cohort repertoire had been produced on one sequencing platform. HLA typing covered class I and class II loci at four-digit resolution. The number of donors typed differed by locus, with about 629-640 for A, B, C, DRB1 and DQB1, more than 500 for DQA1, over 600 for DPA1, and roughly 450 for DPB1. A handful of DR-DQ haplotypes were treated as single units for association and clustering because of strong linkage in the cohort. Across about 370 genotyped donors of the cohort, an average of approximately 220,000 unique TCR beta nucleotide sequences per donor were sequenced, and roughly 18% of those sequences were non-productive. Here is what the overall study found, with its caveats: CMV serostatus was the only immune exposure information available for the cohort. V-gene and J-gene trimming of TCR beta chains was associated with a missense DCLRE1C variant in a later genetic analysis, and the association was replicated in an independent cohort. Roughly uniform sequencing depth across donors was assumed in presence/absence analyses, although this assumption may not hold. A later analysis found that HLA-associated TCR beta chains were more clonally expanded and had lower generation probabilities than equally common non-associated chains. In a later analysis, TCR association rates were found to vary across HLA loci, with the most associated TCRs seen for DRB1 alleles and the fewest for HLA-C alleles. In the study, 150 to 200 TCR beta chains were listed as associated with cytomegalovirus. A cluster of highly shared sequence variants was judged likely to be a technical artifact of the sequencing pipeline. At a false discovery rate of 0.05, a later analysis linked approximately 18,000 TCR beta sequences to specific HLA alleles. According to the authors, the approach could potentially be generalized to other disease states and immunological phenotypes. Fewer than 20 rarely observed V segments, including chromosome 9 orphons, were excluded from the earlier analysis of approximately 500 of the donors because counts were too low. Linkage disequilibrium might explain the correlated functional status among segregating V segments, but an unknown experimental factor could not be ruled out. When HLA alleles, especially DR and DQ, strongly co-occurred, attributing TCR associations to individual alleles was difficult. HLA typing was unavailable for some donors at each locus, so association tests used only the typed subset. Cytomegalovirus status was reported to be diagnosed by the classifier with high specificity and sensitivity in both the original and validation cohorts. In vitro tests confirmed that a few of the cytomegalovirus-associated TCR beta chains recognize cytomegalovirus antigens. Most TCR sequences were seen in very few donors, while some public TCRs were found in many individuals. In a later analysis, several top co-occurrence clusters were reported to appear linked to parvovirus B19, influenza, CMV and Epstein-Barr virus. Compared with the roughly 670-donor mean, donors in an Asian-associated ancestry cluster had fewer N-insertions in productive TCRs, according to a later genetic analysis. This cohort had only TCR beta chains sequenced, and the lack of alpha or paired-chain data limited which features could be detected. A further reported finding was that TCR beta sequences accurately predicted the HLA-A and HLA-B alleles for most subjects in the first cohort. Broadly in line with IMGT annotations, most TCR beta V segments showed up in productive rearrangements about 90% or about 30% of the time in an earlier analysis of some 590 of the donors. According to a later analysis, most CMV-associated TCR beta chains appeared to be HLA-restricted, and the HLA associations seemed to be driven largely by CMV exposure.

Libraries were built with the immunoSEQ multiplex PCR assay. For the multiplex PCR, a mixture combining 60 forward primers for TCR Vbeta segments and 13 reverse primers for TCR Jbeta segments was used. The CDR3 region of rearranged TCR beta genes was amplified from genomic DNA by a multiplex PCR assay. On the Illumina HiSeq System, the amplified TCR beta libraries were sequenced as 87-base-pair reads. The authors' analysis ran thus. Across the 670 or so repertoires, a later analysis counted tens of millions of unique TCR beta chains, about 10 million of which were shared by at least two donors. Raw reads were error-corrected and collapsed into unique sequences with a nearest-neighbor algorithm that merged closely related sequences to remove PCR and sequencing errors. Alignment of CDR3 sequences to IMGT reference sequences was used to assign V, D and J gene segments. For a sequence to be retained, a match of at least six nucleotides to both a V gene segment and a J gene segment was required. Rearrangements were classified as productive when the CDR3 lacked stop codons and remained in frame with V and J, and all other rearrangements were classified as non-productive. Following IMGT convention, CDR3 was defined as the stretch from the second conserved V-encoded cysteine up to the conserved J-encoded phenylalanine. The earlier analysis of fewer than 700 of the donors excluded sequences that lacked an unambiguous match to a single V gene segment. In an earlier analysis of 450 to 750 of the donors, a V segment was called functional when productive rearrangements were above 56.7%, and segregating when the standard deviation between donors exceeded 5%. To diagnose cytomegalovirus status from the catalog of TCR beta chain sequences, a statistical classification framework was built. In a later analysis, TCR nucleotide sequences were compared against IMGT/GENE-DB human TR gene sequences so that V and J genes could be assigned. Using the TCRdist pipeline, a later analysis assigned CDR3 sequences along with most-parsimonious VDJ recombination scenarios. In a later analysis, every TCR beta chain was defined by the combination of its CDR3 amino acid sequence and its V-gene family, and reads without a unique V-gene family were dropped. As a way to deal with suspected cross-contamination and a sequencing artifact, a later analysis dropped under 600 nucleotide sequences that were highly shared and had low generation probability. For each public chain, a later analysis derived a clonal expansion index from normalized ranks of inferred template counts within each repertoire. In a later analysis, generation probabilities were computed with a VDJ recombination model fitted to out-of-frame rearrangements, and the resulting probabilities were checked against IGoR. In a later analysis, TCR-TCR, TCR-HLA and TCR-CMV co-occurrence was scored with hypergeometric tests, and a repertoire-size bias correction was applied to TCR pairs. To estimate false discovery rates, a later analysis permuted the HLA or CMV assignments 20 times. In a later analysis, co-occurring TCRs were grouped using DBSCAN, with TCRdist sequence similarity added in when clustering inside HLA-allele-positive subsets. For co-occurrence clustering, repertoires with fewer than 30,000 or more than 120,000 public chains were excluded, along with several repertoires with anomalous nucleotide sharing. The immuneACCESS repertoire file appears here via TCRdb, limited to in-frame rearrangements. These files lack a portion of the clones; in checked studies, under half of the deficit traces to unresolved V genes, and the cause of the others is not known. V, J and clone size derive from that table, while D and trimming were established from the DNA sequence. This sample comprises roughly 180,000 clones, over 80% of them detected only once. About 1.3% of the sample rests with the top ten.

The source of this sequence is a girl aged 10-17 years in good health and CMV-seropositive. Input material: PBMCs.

The DNA sequence follows: TGTGCCAGTAGTAAATTTCCAGGGGGCAGTCCCGGGGATGAGCAGTTCTTC. Its translation reads: CASSKFPGGSPGDEQFF. This chain joins TRBV19 to TRBJ2-1; TRBD1 agrees with 8 junctional bases. Germline trimming: 4 bases from V, 8 bases from J; junction bases outside gene matches: 16. Counted from cysteine to phenylalanine, this CDR3 has 17 amino acids. The sequence is cut down to CDR3 DNA, 51 bases in frame from base 1. The germline V gene (reference sequence) gives CDR1 as LNHDA and CDR2 as SQIVND.